Shown below are 21 T cell receptor beta chains from a single sample sequenced in a study of shared clonotypes between healthy human individuals. Profiled with immunoSEQ multiplex PCR; TCRdb holds only in-frame clones, not every one. Of about 2 million clones listed, 95% were seen once; the top ten hold 0.13%. Sequenced input: naive CD4+ T cells sorted from blood. Subset: CD45RA+ positively selected. The receptors stem from a man aged 18 to 35 in good health.

The J gene is TRBJ2-5, the V gene TRBV30; D is perhaps TRBD2 (5 bases). Germline-derived CDR1 and CDR2 are GTSNPN and SVGIG (reference sequence). The CDR3 is 18 amino acids. V was shortened by 3 bases and J by 1 base, with 24 bases between the two germline ends. CDR3 sequence reads: CAWRARASLIGIQETQYF. The CDR3 DNA reads as TGTGCCTGGAGAGCTCGGGCTAGCTTGATAGGGATCCAAGAGACCCAGTACTTC.

The chain uses TRBV2 and TRBJ2-1; D perhaps matches TRBD2 (5 bases). In germline, CDR1 is SNHLY, CDR2 FYNNEI. CDR3 length: 13 amino acids. V was clipped by 4 bases and J by 9 bases, with 13 bases between them. Written as DNA, the CDR3 is TGTGCCAGCAGTGCCGATTTAGCGATTGAGCAGTTCTTC. This sequence encodes CASSADLAIEQFF.

The rearrangement joins TRBV5-4 to TRBJ1-1; maybe TRBD1 (5 bases). This CDR3 has 13 amino acids. The germline V gene encodes CDR1 SGHNT and CDR2 YYREEE (reference sequence). V was trimmed by 4 bases and J by 1 base, leaving 8 bases between them. CDR3 sequence (DNA): TGTGCCAGCAGCAGAACAGGGAACACTGAAGCTTTCTTT. Encoded protein: CASSRTGNTEAFF.

This chain uses TRBV7-2 with TRBJ2-5; no firm D call. Trimming stripped 3 bases from V and 4 bases from J, with 9 bases between. CDR1 is SGHTA, CDR2 FQGNSA, per germline. CDR3 length: 13 amino acids. DNA for the CDR3: TGTGCCAGCAGCTTCGCGAACGGAGAGACCCAGTACTTC. This codes for CASSFANGETQYF.

The chain links TRBV7-8 to TRBJ1-5; the D gene is possibly TRBD1 (5 bases). V was trimmed by 4 bases and J by 1 base, leaving 14 bases between them. CDR3 length: 16 amino acids. The germline CDR1 and CDR2 sequences are SGHVS and FQNEAQ. The chain's CDR3 is CASSSPYRDSNQPQHF. In DNA form, the CDR3 reads TGTGCCAGCAGCTCTCCCTACCGGGACAGCAATCAGCCCCAGCATTTT.

V gene TRBV29-1 combines with J gene TRBJ1-1; perhaps TRBD1 as D (5 bases). Germline V gene lookup returns CDR1 SQVTM and CDR2 ANQGSEA. The CDR3 has 12 residues. CDR3 nucleotides: TGCGCGGGACGGGCAGGGAACACTGAAGCTTTCTTT. It is translated as CAGRAGNTEAFF.

In this sample, this clone turned up once. The chain carries TRBV2 and TRBJ2-3, with a weak D call TRBD1 (5 bases). Germline V gene sequence: CDR1 SNHLY, CDR2 FYNNEI. The V end lost 11 bases, the J end lost 3 bases, and 27 bases lay between the germline ends. The CDR3 covers 17 residues. The CDR3 DNA reads TGTGCCCCCTCTGGGGCAGTTCACGCGACCCCGACAGATACGCAGTATTTT. It is translated as CAPSGAVHATPTDTQYF.

CDR3 bases: TGTGCCAGCAGACAACTAGCGGGGTCCAATGAGCAGTTCTTC. Translated, it gives CASRQLAGSNEQFF. V usage is TRBV28 and J usage is TRBJ2-1; 10 positions match TRBD2. Germline CDR1 is MDHEN and CDR2 is SYDVKM. The CDR3 covers 14 residues. V shed 6 bases and J 6 bases; nucleotides not matched to a gene: 5.

Points on this clone: Different DNA sequences within this sample yield the same CDR3. The J gene is TRBJ2-3, the V gene TRBV5-1; 10 bases fit TRBD1. The CDR3 runs to 14 residues. J gave up 4 bases and V 3 bases, and 2 bases lay outside the gene matches. Germline loops: CDR1 SGHRS, CDR2 YFSETQ. CDR3 nucleotides: TGCGCCAGCAGCTCCGGGACAGGGGCAGATACGCAGTATTTT. It translates to CASSSGTGADTQYF. The whole variable domain, remainder taken from reference TRBV5-1 and TRBJ2-3, is KAGVTQTPRYLIKTRGQQVTLSCSPISGHRSVSWYQQTPGQGLQFLFEYFSETQRNKGNFPGRFSGRQFSNSRSEMNVSTLELGDSALYLCASSSGTGADTQYFGPGTRLTVL.

The chain uses TRBV9 and TRBJ1-3, with 7 bases matching TRBD1. J lost 0 bases, V lost 3 bases, and 6 bases had no gene match. The CDR3 totals 16 residues. Looked up from germline, CDR1 is SGDLS and CDR2 is YYNGEE. The chain's CDR3 is CASSGGGTVSGNTIYF. CDR3 bases: TGTGCCAGCAGCGGAGGCGGGACAGTCTCTGGAAACACCATATATTTT.

This clone showed up just a few times. J is TRBJ1-2 and V is TRBV12-5; D remains unclear. The CDR3 is 13 residues long. Per the germline V gene, CDR1 is LGHNT and CDR2 is FRNRAP. V was trimmed by 5 bases and J by 7 bases, leaving 14 bases between them. The CDR3 is CASGPQMMGGYTF. The CDR3 bases are TGTGCTAGTGGTCCCCAAATGATGGGTGGCTACACCTTC.

The chain has TRBV5-1 and TRBJ2-7, with 7 bases matching TRBD1. Germline-derived CDR1 and CDR2 are SGHRS and YFSETQ. J lost 2 bases, V lost 0 bases, and 11 bases had no gene match. The CDR3 contains 17 residues. The CDR3 loop reads CASSLGTGPILPYEQYF. The CDR3, as DNA: TGCGCCAGCAGCTTGGGGACAGGCCCCATCCTACCCTACGAGCAGTACTTC.

The rearrangement joins TRBV30 to TRBJ2-2, with TRBD2 identical over 14 bases. The CDR3 runs to 18 residues. V lost 0 bases to trimming and J lost 4 bases; unmatched junction nucleotides: 7. CDR1 is GTSNPN and CDR2 is SVGIG in the germline V gene (reference sequence). The CDR3 region is CAWSVRGLAGGGTGELFF. CDR3 in DNA: TGTGCCTGGAGTGTACGAGGACTAGCGGGAGGTGGCACCGGGGAGCTGTTTTTT.

This chain uses TRBV6-1 with TRBJ2-7; 10 positions match TRBD2. CDR3 length: 16 amino acids. Germline CDR1 reads MNHNS; CDR2 reads SASEGT. V lost 0 bases to trimming and J lost 2 bases; unmatched junction nucleotides: 4. The CDR3 sequence: CASSEALSGGAYEQYF. In nucleotides, the CDR3 is TGTGCCAGCAGTGAAGCTCTAAGCGGGGGGGCCTACGAGCAGTACTTC.

This chain connects TRBV19 to TRBJ2-5, with 9 nucleotides matching TRBD1. The CDR3 is 16 residues long. V shed 4 bases and J 6 bases; nucleotides not matched to a gene: 12. CDR1 and CDR2 (germline): LNHDA, SQIVND (reference sequence). The CDR3, as DNA: TGTGCCAGTAGTACTACCGGGACAGGGCTGGCAAAGACCCAGTACTTC. It specifies CASSTTGTGLAKTQYF.

The chain joins TRBV10-1 to TRBJ2-3, with D unclear. V was shortened by 2 bases and J by 1 base, with 13 bases between the two germline ends. The CDR3 runs 16 residues. Germline V CDR1 and CDR2: WNHNN, SYGVQD (reference sequence). This CDR3 reads CASSEQASGGTDTQYF. CDR3 nucleotides: TGCGCCAGCAGTGAGCAAGCTAGTGGAGGCACAGATACGCAGTATTTT.

V is TRBV28 and J is TRBJ1-1; tentative D call: TRBD1 (5 bases). This CDR3 region has 14 residues. Germline assignment: CDR1 MDHEN and CDR2 SYDVKM. The V end was cut by 7 bases, the J end by 3 bases, with 15 bases between. This CDR3 reads CASNIGQGYTEAFF. As DNA, the CDR3 is TGTGCCAGCAACATCGGGCAGGGATACACTGAAGCTTTCTTT.

V and J are TRBV5-6 and TRBJ2-7, with TRBD2 identical over 12 bases. CDR1 and CDR2 from the germline V gene are SGHDT and YYEEEE. After removal of 4 bases from V and 2 bases from J, the junction contained 7 bases not matched to a gene. The CDR3 contains 16 residues. CDR3 residues: CASSIGTSGPPYEQYF. Written as DNA, the CDR3 is TGTGCCAGCAGCATAGGGACTAGCGGGCCTCCCTACGAGCAGTACTTC.

This clone was recorded once. The chain recombines TRBV25-1 with TRBJ2-3; D might be TRBD1 (6 bases). Trimming removed 3 bases at V and 5 bases at J, with 15 bases between. The CDR3 loop spans 15 amino acids. Looked up from germline, CDR1 is MGHDK and CDR2 is SYGVNS. Here the CDR3 reads CASSDLGGPVDTQYF. DNA for the CDR3: TGTGCCAGCAGTGACCTAGGGGGTCCAGTAGATACGCAGTATTTT.

V gene TRBV7-9 combines with J gene TRBJ1-5; D gene unclear. CDR1 is SEHNR, CDR2 FQNEAQ, per germline (reference sequence). V lost 2 bases, J lost 5 bases, and 10 bases lay in between. The CDR3 totals 14 residues. The DNA of the CDR3 is TGTGCCAGCAGCTTATTGGGCACCGATCAGCCCCAGCATTTT. Residues: CASSLLGTDQPQHF.

The chain employs TRBV19 and TRBJ1-2; a weak D match, TRBD1 (5 bases). The CDR3 consists of 17 residues. Germline loops: CDR1 LNHDA, CDR2 SQIVND (reference sequence). The germline V and J ends were trimmed by 3 bases and 0 bases, with 17 bases remaining between them. The CDR3 DNA sequence: TGTGCCAGTAGTATTTTGGGGACTGCTATAACTAACTATGGCTACACCTTC. Amino acids: CASSILGTAITNYGYTF.